The following is a T cell receptor beta chain sequence with its context. Its specificity is not known. The junction had 4 bases not matched to a gene; V was cut back by 4 bases and J by 3 bases. The germline V gene encodes CDR1 MGHRA and CDR2 YSYEKL. This CDR3 has 14 amino acids. The data derive from a study of cytomegalovirus exposure and HLA in healthy donors. Study-level findings and limits: Cytomegalovirus status was reportedly diagnosed by the classifier with high sensitivity and specificity. Available immune exposure information covered CMV serostatus only. Another analysis was done later, and it associated 17,000 or so TCR beta sequences with HLA alleles at 0.05 false discovery rate.

Primers for the PCR totalled 60 Vbeta and 13 Jbeta. Profiled with immunoSEQ multiplex PCR; TCRdb holds only in-frame clones, not every one. Among fewer than 75,000 clones listed, approximately 80% were seen once. The J gene is TRBJ2-7, the V gene TRBV4-1, with TRBD2 matching over 9 bases. Sequences were obtained from PBMCs. This receptor was taken from a man between 25 and 39 years old in good health and CMV-seronegative. CDR3 loop: CASSPAGGFYEQYF. The DNA for the CDR3 is TGCGCCAGCAGCCCTGCGGGGGGGTTCTACGAGCAGTACTTC.